A selection of T cell receptor beta chains follows, all from one sample in a study of blood T cells in healthy people across ages. In TCRdb, the 5' RACE reads were re-called with MiXCR into one record per CDR3 protein. The sample holds over 1,300,000 distinct CDR3 sequences; 45% to 70% are singletons and the top ten take 6.5% to 8.5%. The sequencing sample was made of blood. Receptor source: a man aged 18 to 30 in good health. Both conserved end residues are part of each CDR3. The D gene is left open where the match is weak. Expanded clones are given a class, and other clones once, few, many or no size at all.

clone size: .; V gene: TRBV3-1; D gene: TRBD1; CDR3 length: 15; J gene: TRBJ1-5; CDR3 protein: CASSQDVTGGQPQHF; CDR3 DNA: TGTGCCAGCAGCCAAGATGTCACAGGGGGTCAGCCCCAGCATTTT
clone size: .; V gene: TRBV27; D gene: .; CDR3 length: 17; J gene: TRBJ1-6; CDR3 protein: CASGLAVASSYNSPLHF; CDR3 DNA: TGTGCCAGCGGCCTGGCCGTCGCGAGCTCCTATAATTCACCCCTCCACTTT
clone size: few; V gene: TRBV29-1; D gene: .; CDR3 length: 13; J gene: TRBJ2-5; CDR3 protein: CSARLPVSETQYF; CDR3 DNA: TGCAGCGCCCGTCTCCCTGTGTCCGAGACCCAGTACTTC
clone size: .; V gene: TRBV2; D gene: TRBD1; CDR3 length: 14; J gene: TRBJ2-1; CDR3 protein: CASSSGQANNEQFF; CDR3 DNA: TGTGCCAGCAGTTCGGGACAGGCGAACAATGAGCAGTTCTTC
clone size: .; V gene: TRBV4-1; D gene: .; CDR3 length: 15; J gene: TRBJ1-1; CDR3 protein: CASSQEREVYTEAFF; CDR3 DNA: TGCGCCAGCAGCCAAGAGAGGGAGGTTTACACTGAAGCTTTCTTT
clone size: .; V gene: TRBV20-1; D gene: TRBD2; CDR3 length: 15; J gene: TRBJ2-5; CDR3 protein: CSAPAAGLDQETQYF; CDR3 DNA: TGCAGTGCGCCCGCAGCGGGATTAGACCAAGAGACCCAGTACTTC
clone size: .; V gene: TRBV10-3; D gene: .; CDR3 length: 16; J gene: TRBJ2-5; CDR3 protein: CAISGRRDVVSETQYF; CDR3 DNA: TGTGCCATCAGTGGACGCCGGGACGTTGTCTCGGAGACCCAGTACTTC
clone size: .; V gene: TRBV3-1; D gene: .; CDR3 length: 16; J gene: TRBJ2-7; CDR3 protein: CASSQGRSPRSGEQYF; CDR3 DNA: TGTGCCAGCAGCCAAGGTCGATCCCCTAGGAGTGGCGAGCAGTACTTC
clone size: .; V gene: TRBV27; D gene: .; CDR3 length: 16; J gene: TRBJ2-3; CDR3 protein: CASSPRVRGHTDTQYF; CDR3 DNA: TGTGCCAGCAGCCCGAGAGTTAGAGGACACACAGATACGCAGTATTTT
clone size: .; V gene: TRBV20-1; D gene: .; CDR3 length: 14; J gene: TRBJ1-1; CDR3 protein: CSASSLGIGTEAFF; CDR3 DNA: TGCAGTGCTAGCTCTTTGGGGATTGGCACTGAAGCTTTCTTT
clone size: .; V gene: TRBV20-1; D gene: TRBD1; CDR3 length: 15; J gene: TRBJ2-7; CDR3 protein: CSARDYKQGANEQYF; CDR3 DNA: TGCAGTGCTAGAGATTATAAACAGGGGGCCAACGAGCAGTACTTC
clone size: .; V gene: TRBV4-1; D gene: .; CDR3 length: 14; J gene: TRBJ2-1; CDR3 protein: CASSQDALYNEQFF; CDR3 DNA: TGCGCCAGCAGCCAAGATGCGCTCTACAATGAGCAGTTCTTC
clone size: .; V gene: TRBV12-3/TRBV12-4; D gene: .; CDR3 length: 14; J gene: TRBJ2-7; CDR3 protein: CASSLEGFDYEQYF; CDR3 DNA: TGTGCCAGCAGCCTTGAGGGTTTTGACTACGAGCAGTACTTC
clone size: .; V gene: TRBV5-6; D gene: .; CDR3 length: 17; J gene: TRBJ2-7; CDR3 protein: CASSLGAGAGGSYEQYF; CDR3 DNA: TGTGCCAGCAGCCTGGGGGCAGGCGCTGGGGGGTCCTACGAGCAGTACTTC
clone size: once; V gene: TRBV29-1; D gene: .; CDR3 length: 12; J gene: TRBJ1-1; CDR3 protein: CSVARRQAEAFF; CDR3 DNA: TGCAGCGTTGCCCGCCGACAGGCCGAAGCTTTCTTT
clone size: few; V gene: TRBV14; D gene: .; CDR3 length: 17; J gene: TRBJ1-2; CDR3 protein: CASSQGFSVTINYGYTF; CDR3 DNA: TGTGCCAGCAGCCAAGGATTTTCAGTTACCATCAACTATGGCTACACCTTC
clone size: .; V gene: TRBV5-1; D gene: TRBD2; CDR3 length: 17; J gene: TRBJ2-5; CDR3 protein: CASSPGLAGVGSKTQYF; CDR3 DNA: TGCGCCAGCAGCCCCGGACTAGCGGGAGTGGGTTCGAAGACCCAGTACTTC
clone size: .; V gene: TRBV29-1; D gene: .; CDR3 length: 17; J gene: TRBJ1-3; CDR3 protein: CSVEVGEAGSTGNTIYF; CDR3 DNA: TGCAGCGTTGAAGTCGGCGAGGCAGGGTCCACTGGAAACACCATATATTTT
clone size: few; V gene: TRBV7-2; D gene: .; CDR3 length: 14; J gene: TRBJ2-5; CDR3 protein: CASSLVPGEETQYF; CDR3 DNA: TGTGCCAGCAGCTTAGTCCCTGGGGAGGAGACCCAGTACTTC
clone size: .; V gene: TRBV14; D gene: .; CDR3 length: 13; J gene: TRBJ1-2; CDR3 protein: CASSQDIRNGYTF; CDR3 DNA: TGTGCCAGCAGCCAAGACATCCGGAATGGCTACACCTTC
clone size: .; V gene: TRBV20-1; D gene: TRBD2; CDR3 length: 13; J gene: TRBJ2-1; CDR3 protein: CSARQRGRIEQFF; CDR3 DNA: TGCAGTGCTAGGCAGCGGGGTCGGATTGAGCAGTTCTTC
clone size: .; V gene: TRBV6-5; D gene: .; CDR3 length: 14; J gene: TRBJ2-1; CDR3 protein: CASSYASPQNEQFF; CDR3 DNA: TGTGCCAGCAGTTACGCCTCCCCCCAAAATGAGCAGTTCTTC
clone size: .; V gene: TRBV5-1; D gene: TRBD2; CDR3 length: 18; J gene: TRBJ2-3; CDR3 protein: CASSLTPGLAASTDTQYF; CDR3 DNA: TGCGCCAGCAGCCTCACACCGGGACTAGCGGCAAGCACAGATACGCAGTATTTT
clone size: .; V gene: TRBV2; D gene: TRBD2; CDR3 length: 14; J gene: TRBJ2-5; CDR3 protein: CASSDGGVQETQYF; CDR3 DNA: TGTGCCAGCAGTGACGGGGGGGTACAAGAGACCCAGTACTTC
clone size: .; V gene: TRBV20-1; D gene: .; CDR3 length: 12; J gene: TRBJ2-5; CDR3 protein: CSASTQQETQYF; CDR3 DNA: TGCAGTGCTAGTACCCAGCAAGAGACCCAGTACTTC
clone size: .; V gene: TRBV5-1; D gene: TRBD1; CDR3 length: 16; J gene: TRBJ1-2; CDR3 protein: CASSTDGTGQIYGYTF; CDR3 DNA: TGCGCCAGCAGCACCGATGGAACGGGACAGATCTATGGCTACACCTTC